This passage covers 29 T cell receptor beta chains from one sample sequenced in a study of T cell clonality in common variable immunodeficiency. Libraries were prepared by immunoSEQ multiplex PCR; TCRdb keeps only in-frame clonotypes and omits some of them. The sample has tens of thousands of clones, none seen only once; the top ten hold over 1.5%. Material: peripheral blood mononuclear cells. The receptors stem from a person aged 18 to 70 in good health.

This clone was recorded many times. At one end the junction does not follow the germline gene, possibly because of a read error. The read is 3 residues too short to cover the CDR3 end, so that end is filled in from the germline J gene. The rearrangement joins TRBV4-1 to TRBJ2-3; a possible D gene is TRBD2 (6 bases). CDR1 and CDR2 from the germline V gene are MGHRA and YSYEKL. The CDR3 has 16 amino acids. The covered CDR3 bases are TGCACCAGCAGCCAAGAGGTGGGACTCCGCACAGATACG. Translating gives CTSSQEVGLRTDT. The full CDR3 sequence reads CTSSQEVGLRTDTQYF.

This clone was picked up many times. The read falls 3 residues short of the CDR3 end, and the missing part is taken from the germline J gene. This sequence joins TRBV2 and TRBJ2-1; 10 bases match TRBD1. Trimming removed 6 bases from V and 3 bases from J; junction bases left unmatched: 5. The CDR3 covers 15 residues. Germline V gene data show CDR1 as SNHLY and CDR2 as FYNNEI. CDR3 sequence reads: CASRVGQGNYNEQFF. The DNA read from the CDR3 is TGTGCCAGCAGGGTGGGACAGGGGAACTACAATGAG.

This clone was picked up many times. The sequence runs out 3 residues before the end of the CDR3; the remainder is reconstructed from the germline J gene. The gene calls are TRBV28 and TRBJ2-2; D is uncertain. Per germline, CDR1 MDHEN and CDR2 SYDVKM. V was clipped by 2 bases and J by 3 bases, with 13 bases between them. The CDR3 is 16 amino acids. The sequenced CDR3 bases are TGTGCCAGCAGTTTACACGCTAGTGGTGACACCGGGGAG. The encoded protein is CASSLHASGDTGE. The entire CDR3 reads CASSLHASGDTGELFF.

This clone was picked up many times. A junction end diverges from the germline sequence, so it may reflect a read error. The read is 3 residues too short to cover the CDR3 end, so that end is filled in from the germline J gene. This chain links TRBV4-2 with TRBJ2-1; 10 bases align to TRBD2. Germline-derived CDR1 and CDR2 are LGHNA and YNFKEQ. The CDR3 extends over 15 amino acids. The CDR3 spells CASSRQGLANNEQFF. CDR3 bases read: TGCGCCAGCAGCCGGCAGGGACTAGCGAACAATGAG.

The sample holds many counts of this clone. From the germline J gene comes the end of the CDR3, since the read stops 3 residues before it. This chain links TRBV4-2 with TRBJ1-4, with D possibly TRBD1 on 6 matching bases. The V gene lost 8 bases and the J gene lost 0 bases, with 13 bases spanning the gap. The germline V gene encodes CDR1 LGHNA and CDR2 YNFKEQ. The CDR3 has 15 amino acids. The sequenced CDR3 bases are TGTGCCAGCGGTAGCGGGACATCAACTAATGAAAAA. Translating gives CASGSGTSTNEK. The full CDR3 sequence reads CASGSGTSTNEKLFF.

This clone has a count of ten or more. The CDR3 end falls 3 residues outside the read, so it is completed with the germline J gene. This chain uses TRBV5-4 with TRBJ2-5; no reliable D call. V was cut by 2 bases and J by 5 bases, with 7 bases left in between. The length of the CDR3 is 12 residues. The germline V gene has CDR1 SGHNT and CDR2 YYREEE (reference sequence). This CDR3 reads CASSFWPETQYF. The DNA read from the CDR3 is TGTGCCAGCAGCTTTTGGCCGGAGACC.

The sample holds many counts of this clone. The read is 3 residues too short to cover the CDR3 end, so that end is filled in from the germline J gene. The chain carries TRBV28 and TRBJ1-2; D may be TRBD1 (5 bases). V was trimmed by 5 bases and J by 4 bases, leaving 14 bases between them. The germline gives CDR1 MDHEN, CDR2 SYDVKM. This CDR3 contains 14 residues. The CDR3 loop is CASSGGTLSYGYTF. Partial CDR3 DNA: TGTGCCAGCAGTGGTGGGACTCTAAGCTATGGC.

This clone was found many times. CDR3 bases read: TGCAGTGCAAGGACAGTCTATGGC. Translating it yields CSARTVYG. The entire CDR3 protein is CSARTVYGYTF. The chain carries TRBV20-1 and TRBJ1-2, with D perhaps matching TRBD1 (6 bases). The read gets to within 3 residues of the CDR3 end, and the germline J gene fills in the rest. CDR3 length equals 11 residues. CDR1 and CDR2 (germline): DFQATT, SNEGSKA (reference sequence). The V end was cut by 6 bases, the J end by 4 bases, with 9 bases between.

This clone was detected many times. Sequencing ends 3 residues short of the CDR3 end; the germline J gene provides the rest. This chain joins TRBV20-1 and TRBJ1-5; D not certain. Trimming left V 1 base short and J 0 bases short, with 7 bases between. The CDR3 is 14 residues long. Germline CDR1 and CDR2: DFQATT and SNEGSKA (reference sequence). This chain's CDR3 is CSARVVHSNQPQHF. The CDR3 DNA, read in part, is TGCAGTGCTAGAGTAGTCCATAGCAATCAGCCC.

This clone occurred many times. Sequencing ends 3 residues short of the CDR3 end; the germline J gene provides the rest. The V and J genes are TRBV2 and TRBJ1-5, with D possibly being TRBD1 (6 bases). The length of the CDR3 is 15 residues. The germline CDR1 and CDR2 sequences are SNHLY and FYNNEI. The V and J ends lost 6 bases and 6 bases respectively, with 18 bases between them. CDR3 loop: CASRLDGGGGQPQHF. The part of the CDR3 DNA that was read is TGTGCCAGCAGGTTAGATGGGGGCGGGGGTCAGCCC.

The table lists this clone with many counts. From the germline J gene comes the end of the CDR3, since the read stops 3 residues before it. This chain connects TRBV6-2 or TRBV6-3 to TRBJ2-1, with 10 bases that match TRBD2. The CDR3 sequence is 16 residues long. V lost 6 bases and J lost 4; bases outside the gene matches: 9. The germline gives CDR1 MNHEY, CDR2 SVGEGT. The CDR3 DNA, read in part, is TGTGCCAGCAGGGCCGGCGGGGGACTAGCGTACAATGAG. It translates to CASRAGGGLAYNE. The entire CDR3 sequence reads CASRAGGGLAYNEQFF.

This clone was seen repeatedly, ten times or more. The read ends 3 residues shy of where the CDR3 ends; the end is completed using the germline J gene. This chain connects TRBV2 to TRBJ2-2; no reliable D call. The V end lost 0 bases, the J end lost 6 bases, and 8 bases lay between the germline ends. CDR1 SNHLY and CDR2 FYNNEI come from the germline V gene. The CDR3 spans 14 residues. CDR3 sequence: CASSEADRAGELFF. CDR3 DNA, as far as it was read: TGTGCCAGCAGTGAAGCGGATCGGGCCGGGGAG.

This clone has a handful of counts. The sequenced CDR3 bases are TGCGCCAGCAGTGAGTTTACAGGGAGCTCCTATAATTCACCC. It is translated as CASSEFTGSSYNSP. The whole CDR3 protein reads CASSEFTGSSYNSPLHF. This chain connects TRBV10-2 to TRBJ1-6; maybe TRBD1 (6 bases). The DNA ends 3 residues before the CDR3 does, and the rest of the CDR3 is filled in from the germline J gene. CDR1 WSHSY and CDR2 SAAADI come from the germline V gene. The CDR3 length is 17 residues. The V and J ends lost 1 base and 0 bases respectively, with 10 bases between them.

This clone was detected ten times or more. Coverage ceases 3 residues before the CDR3 finishes, and the germline J gene fills in the end. The rearrangement joins TRBV9 to TRBJ2-1; D unclear. This CDR3 region has 13 residues. Germline loops: CDR1 SGDLS, CDR2 YYNGEE. Trimming removed 0 bases from V and 8 bases from J, with 9 bases in between. The CDR3: CASSVGVQDEQFF. Incomplete CDR3 DNA: TGTGCCAGCAGCGTAGGGGTCCAGGATGAG.

In this sample, this clone turned up many times. The missing CDR3 end, 3 residues past where the read stops, is filled in from the germline J gene. V usage is TRBV20-1 and J usage is TRBJ1-5, with D unclear. Germline V gene lookup returns CDR1 DFQATT and CDR2 SNEGSKA (reference sequence). CDR3 length: 15 amino acids. V was shortened by 4 bases and J by 3 bases, with 16 bases between the two germline ends. The covered CDR3 bases are TGCAGTGCTAAGCTTAAAAAGGGTCCCAATCAGCCC. Amino acid sequence: CSAKLKKGPNQP. The complete CDR3 sequence is CSAKLKKGPNQPQHF.

The table lists this clone with many counts. The read comes to an end 3 residues before the CDR3 does, leaving the germline J gene to fill in the end. The gene calls are TRBV14 and TRBJ2-1; D ambiguous. Looked up from germline, CDR1 is SGHDN and CDR2 is FVKESK. With 6 bases removed from V and 9 bases from J, the gap between germline ends came to 15 bases. CDR3 length equals 13 residues. Partial CDR3 DNA: TGTGCCAGCAGTCCAACCCCCGTCGGTGAG. It translates to CASSPTPVGE. The complete CDR3 protein is CASSPTPVGEQFF.

This clone has at least ten counts. The read falls 3 residues short of the CDR3 end, and the missing part is taken from the germline J gene. The V and J genes are TRBV28 and TRBJ1-5; D is ambiguous. V was clipped by 7 bases and J by 0 bases, with 19 bases between them. In germline, CDR1 is MDHEN, CDR2 SYDVKM. The CDR3 is made up of 17 amino acids. Partial CDR3 DNA: TGTGCCAGCAACCCTAGGAGCGGTAGGGTTAGCAATCAGCCC. Translated: CASNPRSGRVSNQP. The full CDR3 protein reads CASNPRSGRVSNQPQHF.

This clone showed up many times. Sequencing ends 3 residues short of the CDR3 end; the germline J gene provides the rest. The V and J genes are TRBV30 and TRBJ2-7; D gene uncertain. This CDR3 comprises 11 residues. Trimming pared 4 bases from V and 5 bases from J, leaving 9 bases between. Germline V gene lookup returns CDR1 GTSNPN and CDR2 SVGIG (reference sequence). The CDR3 region is CAWIKGHEQYF. CDR3 DNA, as far as it was read: TGTGCCTGGATCAAAGGGCACGAG.

This clone has a count of ten or more. The CDR3 end falls 3 residues outside the read, so it is completed with the germline J gene. V and J are TRBV12-5 and TRBJ2-3, with D uncertain. The CDR3 has 12 amino acids. Trimming removed 4 bases from V and 0 bases from J, with 2 bases in between. Germline values: CDR1 LGHNT, CDR2 FRNRAP. The CDR3 reads CASGSSTDTQYF. The sequenced CDR3 bases are TGTGCTAGTGGTTCTAGCACAGATACG.

This clone occurred many times. The sequenced fragment ends 3 residues before the CDR3 boundary, so the rest is inferred from the germline J gene. The chain couples TRBV30 to TRBJ1-1; possible D gene TRBD1, 5 bases. The CDR3 contains 13 residues. Trimming took 2 bases from V and 4 from J, leaving 11 bases between them. Germline V CDR1 and CDR2: GTSNPN, SVGIG (reference sequence). The sequenced CDR3 bases are TGTGCCTGGAGTAAGGGGTTGGCCACTGAA. It specifies CAWSKGLATE. The entire CDR3 sequence reads CAWSKGLATEAFF.

This clone was counted many times. The CDR3 is cut off 3 residues early in the read; its end comes from the germline J gene. The rearrangement uses TRBV6-4 and TRBJ2-2; D is possibly TRBD2 (5 bases). With 6 bases removed from V and 1 base from J, the gap between germline ends came to 9 bases. CDR1 and CDR2 from the germline V gene are MRHNA and SNTAGT. This CDR3 spans 14 amino acids. CDR3 loop: CASRKDWNTGELFF. Partial CDR3 DNA: TGTGCCAGCAGAAAGGACTGGAACACCGGGGAG.

This clone came up many times. The CDR3 goes on 3 residues after the read ends, and that part is filled in from the germline J gene. J is TRBJ1-6 and V is TRBV7-3; 7 nucleotides align to TRBD1. V shed 8 bases, J shed 7 bases, and the junction held 8 bases outside the gene matches. This CDR3 contains 14 residues. Germline V lookup: CDR1 SGHTA, CDR2 FQGTGA. The CDR3 loop reads CASLGDRGNSPLHF. CDR3 DNA (partial): TGTGCCAGCTTGGGGGACAGAGGAAATTCACCC.

This clone was recorded many times. Read sequence stops 3 residues before the CDR3 end, and the germline J gene provides the missing end. The gene calls are TRBV6-1 and TRBJ1-2; D is perhaps TRBD1 (6 bases). From germline, CDR1 is MNHNS and CDR2 SASEGT. This CDR3 has 13 residues. CDR3 loop: CASSETGFVSYTF. CDR3 DNA (partial): TGTGCCAGCAGTGAAACAGGGTTCGTAAGC.

Many counts were recorded for this clone. The read ends 3 residues early relative to the CDR3; the germline J gene fills the gap. The J gene is TRBJ1-1, the V gene TRBV30; a possible D gene is TRBD1 (5 bases). Germline CDR1 is GTSNPN and CDR2 is SVGIG (reference sequence). V shed 2 bases and J shed 5 bases, with 15 bases lying between them. CDR3 length: 14 amino acids. The CDR3 spells CAWSNLGRRTEAFF. The part of the CDR3 DNA that was read is TGTGCCTGGAGTAATTTGGGGCGAAGGACTGAA.

This clone was counted many times. Read coverage stops 3 residues before the CDR3 terminus; the germline J gene supplies the remainder. The chain links TRBV28 to TRBJ2-3; D ambiguous. Trimming took 6 bases from V and 5 from J, leaving 9 bases between them. Looked up from germline, CDR1 is MDHEN and CDR2 is SYDVKM. The CDR3 consists of 12 residues. The chain's CDR3 is CASSLRLDTQYF. The sequenced CDR3 bases are TGTGCCAGCAGCCTCCGGTTAGATACG. Full variable domain (remainder filled in from reference TRBV28 and TRBJ2-3): DVKVTQSSRYLVKRTGEKVFLECVQDMDHENMFWYRQDPGLGLRLIYFSYDVKMKEKGDIPEGYSVSREKKERFSLILESASTNQTSMYLCASSLRLDTQYFGPGTRLTVL.

This clone was seen at least ten times. The read is 3 residues too short to cover the CDR3 end, so that end is filled in from the germline J gene. V and J are TRBV2 and TRBJ2-5, with 7 bases aligning to TRBD2. With V trimmed by 2 bases and J by 4 bases, 10 bases remained unmatched. This CDR3 is built from 16 residues. The germline gives CDR1 SNHLY, CDR2 FYNNEI. CDR3 region: CASSERGRLAGETQYF. CDR3 DNA (partial): TGTGCCAGCAGTGAAAGGGGAAGACTAGCTGGAGAGACC.

The sample holds many counts of this clone. From the germline J gene comes the end of the CDR3, since the read stops 3 residues before it. V and J are TRBV20-1 and TRBJ1-1; D unclear. The germline CDR1 and CDR2 sequences are DFQATT and SNEGSKA (reference sequence). The CDR3 spans 14 residues. Trimming left V 4 bases short and J 0 bases short, with 12 bases between. CDR3 residues: CSAIKVPMNTEAFF. The CDR3 DNA, read in part, is TGCAGTGCTATAAAGGTCCCGATGAACACTGAA.

This clone was seen repeatedly, ten times or more. The sequence runs out 3 residues before the end of the CDR3; the remainder is reconstructed from the germline J gene. Other nucleotide sequences from this sample produce the same CDR3. V usage is TRBV20-1 and J usage is TRBJ1-1, with TRBD1 matching 7 bases. Germline V CDR1 and CDR2: DFQATT, SNEGSKA (reference sequence). Unmatched junction bases numbered 11, after V lost 3 bases and J lost 4 bases. The length of the CDR3 is 15 residues. The CDR3: CSARDRQGVGTEAFF. Partial CDR3 DNA: TGCAGTGCTAGGGATCGACAGGGAGTGGGCACTGAA.

This clone was found many times. The read ends 3 residues shy of where the CDR3 ends; the end is completed using the germline J gene. The chain joins TRBV7-2 to TRBJ2-2; D not certain. V was clipped by 5 bases and J by 3 bases, with 7 bases between them. The CDR3 has 13 residues. The V gene's germline CDR1 is SGHTA and CDR2 FQGNSA. CDR3 region: CASSRDYTGELFF. CDR3 DNA (partial): TGTGCCAGCAGCCGTGACTACACCGGGGAG.